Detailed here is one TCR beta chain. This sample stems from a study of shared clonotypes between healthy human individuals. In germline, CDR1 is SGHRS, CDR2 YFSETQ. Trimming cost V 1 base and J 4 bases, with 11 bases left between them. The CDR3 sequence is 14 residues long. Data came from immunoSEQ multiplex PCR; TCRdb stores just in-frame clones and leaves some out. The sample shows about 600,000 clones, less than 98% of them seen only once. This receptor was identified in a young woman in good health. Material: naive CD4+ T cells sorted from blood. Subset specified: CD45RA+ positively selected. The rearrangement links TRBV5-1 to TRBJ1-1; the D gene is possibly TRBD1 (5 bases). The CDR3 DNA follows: TGCGCCAGCAGCTTGCAGGGTGGTACCACTGAAGCTTTCTTT. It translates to CASSLQGGTTEAFF.